The entry below gives a single T cell receptor (beta chain) sequence along with its context. The data derive from a study of sequential checkpoint blockade in melanoma. Study overall: Arm A got nivolumab then ipilimumab; arm B the reverse, 1:1. Maintenance nivolumab came after either treatment sequence.

This CDR3 spans 14 amino acids. J lost 7 bases, V lost 6 bases, and 7 bases had no gene match. CDR1 is MNHNS, CDR2 SASEGT, per germline. Described treatment: randomized to nivolumab then ipilimumab (arm A) or the reverse (arm B). Patients had received no earlier DNA-damaging chemotherapy. Live CD3+CD8+ CD19− CD56− cells were sorted from PBMCs. Repertoires were generated with immunoSEQ multiplex PCR, while TCRdb's copy carries only in-frame clones and drops some. The sample has under 25,000 clones, 82% seen once; the top ten hold under 14%. The chain uses TRBV6-1 and TRBJ1-2; 11 bases are shared with TRBD1. This sequence originates from a human donor with melanoma. The source material was CD8+ T cells sorted from blood (inferred from file names), sampled from a patient given nivolumab and ipilimumab in sequence. The CDR3 protein is CASSDGQGAGGYTF. In DNA, the CDR3 is TGTGCCAGCAGCGATGGACAGGGGGCCGGTGGCTACACCTTC.